This T cell receptor beta chain was obtained from a study of PD-L1 blockade in urothelial cancer. Whole-study context: T cells were recovered from blood samples at a median of around 140,000.

The V and J ends lost 0 bases and 3 bases respectively, with 12 bases between them. CDR3 length: 15 amino acids. From germline, CDR1 is SGHNT and CDR2 YYREEE (reference sequence). Time point here: pretreatment peripheral blood. Locally advanced or metastatic urothelial carcinoma affected the patients. In each PCR, synthetic TCR analog templates were spiked in. Measured with immunoSEQ multiplex PCR; TCRdb has only the in-frame clones, and not every one. Of 65,000 to 80,000 clones in the sample, around 90% are singletons; the top ten hold around 4.8%. The rearrangement joins TRBV5-4 to TRBJ1-1, with a possible D match to TRBD1 (5 bases). Sequenced material: PBMCs, taken around atezolizumab (anti-PD-L1) treatment. The sequence came from an older man with urothelial cancer. CDR3 residues: CASSLEGRADTEAFF. The CDR3 region has the DNA TGTGCCAGCAGCTTGGAGGGCAGGGCTGACACTGAAGCTTTCTTT.